This T cell receptor beta chain appears in the sequencing data of a study of cytomegalovirus exposure and HLA in healthy donors. Study-level background: The approximately 710 first-cohort repertoires and the 95 to 150 validation repertoires shared the same platform, a later analysis reported. Study-wide results and limits: Reports showed the classifier diagnosing cytomegalovirus status with high specificity and sensitivity.

Of note for this clone: As yet, its antigen is unknown.

The table came from immunoSEQ multiplex PCR; TCRdb's copy has only in-frame clones and leaves some out. Found here are 250,000 to 350,000 clones, 87% of them singletons; the top ten hold more than 0.9%. Germline values: CDR1 MDHEN, CDR2 SYDVKM. The CDR3 is made up of 12 amino acids. Unmatched junction bases numbered 6, after V lost 11 bases and J lost 9 bases. Sequenced: PBMCs. This sequence originates from a woman under 40 in good health and CMV-seropositive. The rearrangement links TRBV28 to TRBJ1-4, with TRBD1 matching over 10 bases. The CDR3 nucleotides read TGTGCCGGATCTGACAGGGGGCAAAAACTGTTTTTT. Its translation: CAGSDRGQKLFF. Complete variable domain (other parts from reference TRBV28 and TRBJ1-4): DVKVTQSSRYLVKRTGEKVFLECVQDMDHENMFWYRQDPGLGLRLIYFSYDVKMKEKGDIPEGYSVSREKKERFSLILESASTNQTSMYLCAGSDRGQKLFFGSGTQLSVL.